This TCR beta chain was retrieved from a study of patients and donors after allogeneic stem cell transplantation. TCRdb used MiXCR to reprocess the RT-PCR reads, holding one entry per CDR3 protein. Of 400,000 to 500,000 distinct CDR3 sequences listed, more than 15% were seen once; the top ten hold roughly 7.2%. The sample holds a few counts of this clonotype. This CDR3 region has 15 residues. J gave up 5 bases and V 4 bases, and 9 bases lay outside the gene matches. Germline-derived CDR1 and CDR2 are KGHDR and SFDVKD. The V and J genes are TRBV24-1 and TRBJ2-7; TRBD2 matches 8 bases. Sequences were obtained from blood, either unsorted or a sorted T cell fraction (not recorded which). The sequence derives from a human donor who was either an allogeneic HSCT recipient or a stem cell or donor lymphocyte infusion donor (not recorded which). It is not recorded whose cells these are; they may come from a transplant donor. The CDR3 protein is CATSDPGGSRDEQYF. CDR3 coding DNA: TGTGCCACCAGTGACCCGGGGGGGTCGAGGGACGAGCAGTACTTC.